This T cell receptor (beta chain) came from a study of early T cells in non-severe SARS-CoV-2 infection (dated by TCRdb to the early 2020s). Some background on the complete study: Because TCR sequencing was done on bulk RNA from unsorted whole blood, the alpha and beta chains could not be paired. The full study reports these points: VDJdb matching was skewed toward anti-spike CD8 responses and likely underestimated virus-specific expansions, missing private and CD4 specificities.

By share, this clonotype ranks as medium-sized (0.01 to 0.1%). This receptor's antigen is unknown. The sample holds no much larger clone one base away, and base qualities are not on file. The CDR3 has 13 amino acids, counting the end cysteine and phenylalanine. Just the 39-base CDR3 DNA is kept, in frame starting at base 1. V gives up 4 bases and J gives up 0 bases, and the segment between their germline ends measures 6 bases. CDR1 and CDR2 were assigned from the germline V gene as SGHRS and YFSETQ. Libraries were constructed by 5' RACE. The sequencing machine was a NextSeq 500. Unique molecular identifiers were attached to individual cDNA molecules in the TCR library protocol so that sequencing error and PCR bias could be corrected. TCR alpha and beta chains were both sequenced, and the abundances of alpha and beta sequences in each sample were closely correlated with each other. Processing in the source paper ran as follows. Decombinator V4 was used to annotate TCR sequences for V gene, J gene and CDR3. Expanded TCRs were defined as changing significantly between any two time points under a Poisson model with p below 0.0001. TCR abundances were normalised to the total number of TCRs sequenced per sample and expressed as counts per million. MAIT TCRs were defined by TRAV1-2 paired with TRAJ12, TRAJ20 or TRAJ33, and iNKT TCRs by TRAV10 paired with TRAJ18. VDJdb, accessed on 1 November 2021, was searched for TCRs annotated for CMV, EBV and SARS-CoV-2, and TCRs annotated for more than one antigen were excluded. The public reads were reprocessed in TCRdb via fastp at Q25 and MiXCR, keeping in-frame beta chains. Every distinct CDR3 protein forms one entry, paired with its most common genes and DNA. TCRdb's processing, not the study's, gives the V and J calls here. The sample profile shows 56,000 or so distinct CDR3 sequences; around 8% of them were found once. Around 4.4% of the sample goes to the ten largest clones.

This was a case-control study nested in a cohort of healthcare workers in London, UK, who had nasopharyngeal swab PCR tests and blood samples taken every week. Healthcare workers were enrolled in the week of the UK lockdown, from 23 to 31 March 2020, and were followed every week for up to about 16 weeks. The material sequenced was whole blood. This TCR derives from an adult who was a healthcare worker with PCR-confirmed SARS-CoV-2 infection or an uninfected control (not recorded which). Here the chain combines TRBV5-1 and TRBJ2-3; perhaps TRBD2 is the D gene, with 6 bases matching. CDR3 reads: CASSGTSTDTQYF. The DNA is as follows: TGCGCCAGCAGCGGGACTAGCACAGATACGCAGTATTTT.